This T cell receptor beta chain emerged from a study of post-analysis software for immune sequencing data. The TCR beta cDNA libraries carried unique molecular identifiers. TCRdb reprocessed the PCR reads via MiXCR and lists one record per CDR3 protein. The sample holds a few hundred thousand distinct CDR3 sequences, around 33% seen once. General study points: In patients, about 5 TRBV segments were more frequent than in controls, with TRBV5-6, TRBV5-1 and TRBV20-1 among them.

V lost 3 bases to trimming and J lost 0 bases, with 11 bases between them. There are 15 residues in the CDR3. CDR1 and CDR2 from the germline V gene are LGHDT and YNNKEL (reference sequence). As regards this clonotype: As yet, its antigen is unknown.

The chain couples TRBV3-1 to TRBJ1-1; D unclear. The clonotype comes from a girl aged 5-17 years with multiple sclerosis. Sequenced: blood. CDR3 bases: TGTGCCAGCAGCCAGGAACTTTTCATGAACACTGAAGCTTTCTTT. Protein: CASSQELFMNTEAFF.